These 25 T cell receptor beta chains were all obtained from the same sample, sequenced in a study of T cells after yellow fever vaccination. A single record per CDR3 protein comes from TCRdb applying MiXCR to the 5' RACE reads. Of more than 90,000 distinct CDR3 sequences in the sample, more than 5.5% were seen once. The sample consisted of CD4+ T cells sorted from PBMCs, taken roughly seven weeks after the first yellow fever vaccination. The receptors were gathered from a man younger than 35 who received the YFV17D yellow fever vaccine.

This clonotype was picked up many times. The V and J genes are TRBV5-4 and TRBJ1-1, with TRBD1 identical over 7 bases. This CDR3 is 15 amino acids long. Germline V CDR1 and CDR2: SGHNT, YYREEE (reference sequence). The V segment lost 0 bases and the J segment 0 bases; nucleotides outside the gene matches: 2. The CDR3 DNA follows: TGTGCCAGCAGCTTGGGACAGGGATTGAACACTGAAGCTTTCTTT. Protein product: CASSLGQGLNTEAFF.

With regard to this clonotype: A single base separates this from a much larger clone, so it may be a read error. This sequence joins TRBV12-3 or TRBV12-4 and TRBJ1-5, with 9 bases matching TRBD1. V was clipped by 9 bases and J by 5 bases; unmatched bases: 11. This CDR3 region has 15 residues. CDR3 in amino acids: CARTLGQGFDQPQHF. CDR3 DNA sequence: TGTGCCAGAACCCTGGGACAGGGCTTCGATCAGCCCCAGCATTTT.

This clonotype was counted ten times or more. CDR3 nucleotides: TGTGCCAGCAGCGTGGGAGATGAGCAGTTCTTC. As protein: CASSVGDEQFF. The chain joins TRBV9 to TRBJ2-1; possible D gene TRBD2, 5 bases. V lost 2 bases and J 8 bases, leaving 5 bases between the germline ends. The CDR3 loop spans 11 amino acids. Germline CDR1 and CDR2: SGDLS and YYNGEE.

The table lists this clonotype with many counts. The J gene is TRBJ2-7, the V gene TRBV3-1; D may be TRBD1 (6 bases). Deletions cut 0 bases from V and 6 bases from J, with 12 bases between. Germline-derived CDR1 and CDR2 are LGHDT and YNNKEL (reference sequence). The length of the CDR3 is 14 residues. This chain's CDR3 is CASSQDRTGTEQYV. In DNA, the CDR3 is TGTGCCAGCAGCCAAGATCGTACAGGGACCGAGCAGTACGTC.

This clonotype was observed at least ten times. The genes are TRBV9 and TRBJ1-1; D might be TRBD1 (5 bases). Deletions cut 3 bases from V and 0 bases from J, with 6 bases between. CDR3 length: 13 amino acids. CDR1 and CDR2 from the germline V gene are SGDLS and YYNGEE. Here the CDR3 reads CASSAGLNTEAFF. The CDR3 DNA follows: TGTGCCAGCAGCGCAGGGTTGAACACTGAAGCTTTCTTT.

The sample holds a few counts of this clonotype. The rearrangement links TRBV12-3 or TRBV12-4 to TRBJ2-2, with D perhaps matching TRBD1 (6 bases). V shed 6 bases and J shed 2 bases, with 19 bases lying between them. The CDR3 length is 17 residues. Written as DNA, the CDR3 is TGTGCCAGCAGGGCCCGTTTCGAGGGGGTAAACACCGGGGAGCTGTTTTTT. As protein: CASRARFEGVNTGELFF.

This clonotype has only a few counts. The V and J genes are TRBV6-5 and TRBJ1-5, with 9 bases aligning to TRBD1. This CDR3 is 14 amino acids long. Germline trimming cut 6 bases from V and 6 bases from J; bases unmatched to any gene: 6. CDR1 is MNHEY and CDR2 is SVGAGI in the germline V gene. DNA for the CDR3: TGTGCCAGCAGCCCAACAGGGGGCCCTCAGCCCCAGCATTTT. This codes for CASSPTGGPQPQHF.

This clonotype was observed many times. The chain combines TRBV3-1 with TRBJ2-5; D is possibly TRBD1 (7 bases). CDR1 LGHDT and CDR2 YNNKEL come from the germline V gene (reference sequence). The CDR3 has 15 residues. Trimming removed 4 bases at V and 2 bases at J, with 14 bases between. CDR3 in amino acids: CASSPGGQGQETQYF. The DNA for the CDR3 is TGTGCCAGCAGCCCAGGGGGGCAGGGGCAAGAGACCCAGTACTTC.

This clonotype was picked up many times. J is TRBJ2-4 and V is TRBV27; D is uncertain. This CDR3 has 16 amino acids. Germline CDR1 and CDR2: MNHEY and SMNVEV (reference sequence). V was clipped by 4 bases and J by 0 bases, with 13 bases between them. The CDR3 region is CASSSLIKVAKNIQYF. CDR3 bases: TGTGCCAGCAGTTCCCTAATTAAGGTAGCCAAAAACATTCAGTACTTC.

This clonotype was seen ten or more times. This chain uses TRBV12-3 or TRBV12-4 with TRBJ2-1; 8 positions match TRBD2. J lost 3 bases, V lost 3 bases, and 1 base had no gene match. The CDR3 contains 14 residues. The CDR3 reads CASSFGTSYNEQFF. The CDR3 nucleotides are TGTGCCAGCAGTTTCGGGACTAGCTACAATGAGCAGTTCTTC.

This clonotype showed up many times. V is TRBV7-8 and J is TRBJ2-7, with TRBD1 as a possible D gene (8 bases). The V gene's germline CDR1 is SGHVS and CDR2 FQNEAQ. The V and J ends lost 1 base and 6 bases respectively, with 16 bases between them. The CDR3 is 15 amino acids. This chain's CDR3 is CASSLGRGRGSEQYV. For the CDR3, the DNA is TGTGCCAGCAGCTTAGGCAGGGGGCGCGGGAGCGAGCAGTACGTC.

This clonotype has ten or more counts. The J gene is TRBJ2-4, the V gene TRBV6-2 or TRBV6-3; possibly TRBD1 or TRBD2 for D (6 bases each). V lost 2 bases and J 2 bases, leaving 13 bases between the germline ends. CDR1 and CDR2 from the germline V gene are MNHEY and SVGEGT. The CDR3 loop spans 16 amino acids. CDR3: CASSYALGGTKNIQYF. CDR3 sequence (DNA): TGTGCCAGCAGTTACGCCCTAGGGGGGACCAAAAACATTCAGTACTTC.

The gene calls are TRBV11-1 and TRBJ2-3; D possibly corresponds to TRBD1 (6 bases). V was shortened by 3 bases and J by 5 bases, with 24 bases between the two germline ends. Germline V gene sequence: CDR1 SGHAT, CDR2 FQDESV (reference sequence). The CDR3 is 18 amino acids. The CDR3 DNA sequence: TGTGCCAGCAGCTTTGGGTTCCGAGGGGGTATGGGTGGAGATACGCAGTATTTT. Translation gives CASSFGFRGGMGGDTQYF.

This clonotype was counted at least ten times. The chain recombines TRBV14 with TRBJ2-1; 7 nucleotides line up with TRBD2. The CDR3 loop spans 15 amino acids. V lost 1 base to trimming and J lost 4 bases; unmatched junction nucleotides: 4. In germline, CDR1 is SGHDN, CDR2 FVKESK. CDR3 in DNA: TGTGCCAGCAGCCAAGGCGGGGGTCGGTACAATGAGCAGTTCTTC. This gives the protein CASSQGGGRYNEQFF.

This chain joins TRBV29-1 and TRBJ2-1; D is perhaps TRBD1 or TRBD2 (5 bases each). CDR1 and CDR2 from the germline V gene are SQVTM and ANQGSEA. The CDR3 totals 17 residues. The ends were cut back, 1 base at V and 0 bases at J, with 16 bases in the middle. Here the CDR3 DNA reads TGCAGCGTTGAAGGCTATCTCGCGAGGGGCTCCTACAATGAGCAGTTCTTC. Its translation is CSVEGYLARGSYNEQFF.

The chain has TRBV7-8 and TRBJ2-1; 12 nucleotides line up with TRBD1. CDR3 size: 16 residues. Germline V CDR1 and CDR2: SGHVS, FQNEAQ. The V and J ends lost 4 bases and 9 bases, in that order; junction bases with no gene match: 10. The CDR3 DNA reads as TGTGCCAGCAGCTATTCTTTGGGACAGGGGGCCTTTGAGCAGTTCTTC. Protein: CASSYSLGQGAFEQFF.

CDR3 in amino acids: CASRSRGGETQYF. DNA for the CDR3: TGTGCCAGCAGGTCCAGGGGGGGAGAGACCCAGTACTTC. V and J are TRBV7-3 and TRBJ2-5; the D call may be TRBD1 or TRBD2 (7 bases each). CDR3 size: 13 residues. V lost 6 bases and J 4 bases, leaving 12 bases between the germline ends. Germline values: CDR1 SGHTA, CDR2 FQGTGA.

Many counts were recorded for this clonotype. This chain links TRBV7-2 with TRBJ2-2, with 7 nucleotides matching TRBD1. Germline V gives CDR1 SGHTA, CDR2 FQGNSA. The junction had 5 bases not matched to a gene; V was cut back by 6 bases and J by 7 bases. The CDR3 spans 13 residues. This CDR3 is CASRTTGRGELFF. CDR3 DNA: TGTGCCAGCAGAACGACAGGGCGCGGGGAGCTGTTTTTT.

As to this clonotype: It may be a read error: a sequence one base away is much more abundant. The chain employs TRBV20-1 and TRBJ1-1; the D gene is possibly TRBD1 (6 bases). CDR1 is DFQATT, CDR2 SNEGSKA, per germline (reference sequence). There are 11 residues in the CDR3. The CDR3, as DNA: TGCGGGGGACATGAGAACACTGAAGCTTTCTTT. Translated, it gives CGGHENTEAFF.

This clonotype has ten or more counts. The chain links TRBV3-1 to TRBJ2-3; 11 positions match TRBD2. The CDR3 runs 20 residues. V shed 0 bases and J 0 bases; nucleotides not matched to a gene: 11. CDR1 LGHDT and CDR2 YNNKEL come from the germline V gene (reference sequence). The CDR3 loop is CASSQDGGASGGYSTDTQYF. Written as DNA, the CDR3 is TGTGCCAGCAGCCAAGACGGGGGGGCTAGCGGGGGGTATAGCACAGATACGCAGTATTTT.

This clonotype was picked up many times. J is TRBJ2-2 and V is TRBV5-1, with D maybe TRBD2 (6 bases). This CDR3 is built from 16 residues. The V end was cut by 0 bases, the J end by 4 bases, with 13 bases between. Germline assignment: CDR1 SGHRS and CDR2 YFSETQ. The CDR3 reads CASSLELRGSTGELFF. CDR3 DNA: TGCGCCAGCAGCTTGGAATTACGGGGGAGCACCGGGGAGCTGTTTTTT.

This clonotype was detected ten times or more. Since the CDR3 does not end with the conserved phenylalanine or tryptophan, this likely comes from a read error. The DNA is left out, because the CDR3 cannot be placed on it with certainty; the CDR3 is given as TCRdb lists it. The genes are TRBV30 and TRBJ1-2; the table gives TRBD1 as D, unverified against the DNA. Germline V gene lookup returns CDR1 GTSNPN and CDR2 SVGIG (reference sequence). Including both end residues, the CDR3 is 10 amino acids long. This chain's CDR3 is CAWDRDRAFL.

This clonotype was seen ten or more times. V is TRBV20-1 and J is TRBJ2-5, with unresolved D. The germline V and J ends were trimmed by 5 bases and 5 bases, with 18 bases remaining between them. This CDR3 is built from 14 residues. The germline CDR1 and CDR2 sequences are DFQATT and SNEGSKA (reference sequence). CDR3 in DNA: TGCAGTGCTCTTGCTAGGGATACCGCCGAGACCCAGTACTTC. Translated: CSALARDTAETQYF.

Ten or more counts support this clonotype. The CDR3 bases are TGTGCCAGCAGCTTAGTAGGCTACGAGCAGTACTTC. Translation: CASSLVGYEQYF. The chain combines TRBV7-9 with TRBJ2-7, with no clear D. The CDR3 has 12 amino acids. Looked up from germline, CDR1 is SEHNR and CDR2 is FQNEAQ (reference sequence). With 1 base removed from V and 3 bases from J, the gap between germline ends came to 4 bases.

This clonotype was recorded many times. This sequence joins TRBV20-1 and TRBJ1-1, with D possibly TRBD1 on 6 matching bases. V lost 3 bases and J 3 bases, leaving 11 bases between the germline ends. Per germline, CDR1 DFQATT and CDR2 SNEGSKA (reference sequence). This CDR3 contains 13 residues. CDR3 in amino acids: CSASEGGYTEAFF. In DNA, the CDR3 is TGCAGTGCTAGTGAGGGGGGGTACACTGAAGCTTTCTTT.